Shown below are 18 T cell receptor beta chains from a single sample sequenced in a study of CD8 T cells in Susac syndrome. Random-hexamer reverse transcription was applied to roughly 0.5 to 1 ug RNA. TCRdb fed the immunoSEQ multiplex PCR reads into MiXCR, producing one record per CDR3 protein. The table has a few hundred thousand distinct CDR3 sequences, about 94% seen once. The sample taken for sequencing was CD4+ T cells from PBMCs. Source of these receptors: a human donor with Susac syndrome.

The gene calls are TRBV5-1 and TRBJ1-2; D is ambiguous. CDR3 length: 13 amino acids. The V end lost 4 bases, the J end lost 0 bases, and 7 bases lay between the germline ends. The germline gives CDR1 SGHRS, CDR2 YFSETQ. The CDR3 DNA is TGCGCCAGCAGCGCGGACCCTAACTATGGCTACACCTTC. This translates into CASSADPNYGYTF.

The chain uses TRBV9 and TRBJ1-6; 11 bases are shared with TRBD1. CDR1 and CDR2 (germline): SGDLS, YYNGEE. The CDR3 totals 18 residues. The junction had 9 bases not matched to a gene; V was cut back by 0 bases and J by 7 bases. CDR3 loop: CASSVGMDRGLWNSPLHF. In nucleotides, the CDR3 is TGTGCCAGCAGCGTAGGAATGGACAGGGGGCTTTGGAATTCACCCCTCCACTTT.

The chain has TRBV6-5 and TRBJ1-1; D may be TRBD1 (5 bases). The CDR3 spans 14 residues. Germline V lookup: CDR1 MNHEY, CDR2 SVGAGI. The V end lost 5 bases, the J end lost 6 bases, and 16 bases lay between the germline ends. The CDR3 coding sequence is TGTGCCAGCAGTCTCCGCCTCGACAGCCCTGAAGCTTTCTTT. This translates into CASSLRLDSPEAFF.

This chain links TRBV19 with TRBJ1-5, with D perhaps matching TRBD1 (6 bases). The CDR3 covers 16 residues. The V gene lost 7 bases and the J gene lost 5 bases, with 21 bases spanning the gap. Germline-derived CDR1 and CDR2 are LNHDA and SQIVND (reference sequence). The CDR3 DNA follows: TGTGCCAGTACCCGAAACGGTGGGGGCAACGATCAGCCCCAGCATTTT. Protein product: CASTRNGGGNDQPQHF.

The rearrangement uses TRBV20-1 and TRBJ2-3; the match to TRBD2 covers 11 bases. V shed 4 bases, J shed 2 bases, and the junction held 8 bases outside the gene matches. The germline V gene encodes CDR1 DFQATT and CDR2 SNEGSKA (reference sequence). The CDR3 length is 16 residues. The CDR3 DNA is TGCAGTGCTATTTCTAGCGGGGGGCTTTACACAGATACGCAGTATTTT. Its protein is CSAISSGGLYTDTQYF.

The table lists this clonotype with a count of one. The chain carries TRBV6-2 or TRBV6-3 and TRBJ1-1; D is uncertain. In germline, CDR1 is MNHEY, CDR2 SVGEGT. The CDR3 sequence is 14 residues long. V was shortened by 5 bases and J by 8 bases, with 18 bases between the two germline ends. CDR3 region: CASSRTSAPDEAFF. CDR3 bases: TGTGCCAGCAGTAGGACTTCCGCCCCCGACGAAGCTTTCTTT.

CDR3 sequence: CASTGTGEKLFF. CDR3 nucleotides: TGTGCCAGCACCGGGACTGGTGAAAAACTGTTTTTT. The chain is built from TRBV12-3 or TRBV12-4 and TRBJ1-4; tentative D call: TRBD1 (5 bases). The CDR3 runs 12 residues. The germline V and J ends were trimmed by 7 bases and 7 bases, with 10 bases remaining between them.

The chain carries TRBV18 and TRBJ2-7, with 8 bases aligning to TRBD1. Germline values: CDR1 KGHSH, CDR2 LQKENI. V trimming: 3 bases; J trimming: 3 bases; junction bases outside the gene matches: 7. CDR3 length: 15 amino acids. The DNA for the CDR3 is TGTGCCAGCTCACCTCGGACAGGGTTCGGCTACGAGCAGTACTTC. Protein: CASSPRTGFGYEQYF.

V is TRBV30 and J is TRBJ1-1; TRBD1 matches 7 bases. This CDR3 contains 13 residues. V lost 0 bases to trimming and J lost 10 bases; unmatched junction nucleotides: 8. Germline values: CDR1 GTSNPN, CDR2 SVGIG (reference sequence). CDR3 sequence (DNA): TGTGCCTGGAGTGTCCGAGGGGGCGTTGGAGCTTTCTTT. Amino acids: CAWSVRGGVGAFF.

The chain joins TRBV20-1 to TRBJ2-7; D unclear. Germline assignment: CDR1 DFQATT and CDR2 SNEGSKA (reference sequence). Trimming shortened V by 5 bases and J by 4 bases, and 21 bases separated the two germline ends. This CDR3 region has 15 residues. The CDR3 DNA sequence: TGCAGTGCTTCATCCGGGCTCCTCTATCCTTACGAGCAGTACTTC. It codes for CSASSGLLYPYEQYF.

The chain carries TRBV28 and TRBJ2-7; 9 positions agree with TRBD1. V shed 5 bases, J shed 6 bases, and the junction held 8 bases outside the gene matches. The V gene's germline CDR1 is MDHEN and CDR2 SYDVKM. This CDR3 has 14 amino acids. The chain's CDR3 is CASSTAGTGTEQYF. CDR3 DNA: TGTGCCAGCAGTACGGCCGGGACAGGGACCGAGCAGTACTTC.

The chain couples TRBV5-1 to TRBJ2-3; D is uncertain. The CDR3 extends over 12 amino acids. The germline V gene has CDR1 SGHRS and CDR2 YFSETQ. Trimming cost V 0 bases and J 6 bases, with 5 bases left between them. The CDR3 coding sequence is TGCGCCAGCAGCTTGGAAAGGGATACGCAGTATTTT. Translation: CASSLERDTQYF. The full variable domain, in which reference TRBV5-1 and TRBJ2-3 provide the parts outside the CDR3, is KAGVTQTPRYLIKTRGQQVTLSCSPISGHRSVSWYQQTPGQGLQFLFEYFSETQRNKGNFPGRFSGRQFSNSRSEMNVSTLELGDSALYLCASSLERDTQYFGPGTRLTVL.

In this sample, this clonotype turned up a few times. J is TRBJ1-6 and V is TRBV27; 7 bases fit TRBD1. The CDR3 runs to 13 residues. Germline-derived CDR1 and CDR2 are MNHEY and SMNVEV (reference sequence). Germline trimming cut 8 bases from V and 10 bases from J; bases unmatched to any gene: 8. The CDR3 spells CASSDRERSPLHF. In nucleotides, the CDR3 is TGTGCCAGCTCAGACAGGGAGCGGTCACCCCTCCACTTT.

CDR3: CASSRAQYNEKLFF. Here the CDR3 DNA reads TGCGCCAGCAGTCGGGCTCAGTATAATGAAAAACTGTTTTTT. The rearrangement links TRBV23-1 to TRBJ1-4; D not resolved. TRBV23-1 is given ORF status, its function remaining uncertain. Trimming shortened V by 4 bases and J by 4 bases, and 10 bases separated the two germline ends. This CDR3 comprises 14 residues.

The rearrangement joins TRBV20-1 to TRBJ2-2; D is uncertain. This CDR3 spans 15 amino acids. Trimming shortened V by 6 bases and J by 2 bases, and 16 bases separated the two germline ends. Per germline, CDR1 DFQATT and CDR2 SNEGSKA (reference sequence). This chain's CDR3 is CSASQELTNTGELFF. As DNA, the CDR3 is TGCAGTGCGAGTCAGGAGCTAACCAACACCGGGGAGCTGTTTTTT.

V and J are TRBV27 and TRBJ2-2, with a possible D match to TRBD1 (6 bases). V was pared by 6 bases and J by 4 bases, with 27 bases between. Germline loops: CDR1 MNHEY, CDR2 SMNVEV (reference sequence). The CDR3 is 19 residues long. The CDR3 is CASSRGRYWTESFTGELFF. The CDR3 nucleotides read TGTGCCAGCAGCCGTGGCAGGTACTGGACAGAGTCCTTCACCGGGGAGCTGTTTTTT.

The chain couples TRBV12-3 or TRBV12-4 to TRBJ2-1; D gene ambiguous. V lost 3 bases to trimming and J lost 2 bases, with 5 bases between them. The CDR3 has 13 residues. DNA of the CDR3: TGTGCCAGCAGTTTCCCTCCCTACAATGAGCAGTTCTTC. Protein product: CASSFPPYNEQFF.

The gene calls are TRBV18 and TRBJ2-5; D not resolved. Trimming pared 2 bases from V and 4 bases from J, leaving 5 bases between. The CDR3 is 12 residues long. The V gene's germline CDR1 is KGHSH and CDR2 LQKENI. In nucleotides, the CDR3 is TGTGCCAGCTCACCAGTCCCAGAGACCCAGTACTTC. Translated: CASSPVPETQYF.